This T cell receptor (beta chain) was observed in a study of cytomegalovirus exposure and HLA in healthy donors. As for the study in general: Early released data comprised tens of millions of unique TCRs from HLA-typed donors. Study results and caveats: Analyzed later, association rates of TCRs varied across HLA loci, with DRB1 most and HLA-C fewest. A prior analysis recorded that most TCR beta V segments were productive about 87% or about 30% of the time. TCR beta V- and J-gene trimming was later associated with a missense DCLRE1C variant.

Concerning this clone: Its antigen is not identified.

Germline V CDR1 and CDR2: LNHDA, SQIVND (reference sequence). The CDR3 contains 14 residues. V was clipped by 4 bases and J by 7 bases; unmatched bases: 4. PCR involved 60 Vbeta and 13 Jbeta primers. Assay used: immunoSEQ multiplex PCR; TCRdb lists only in-frame clones, some missing. The table records 100,000 or so clones, over 70% of them present only once. Sample: PBMCs. V gene TRBV19 combines with J gene TRBJ2-1, with 10 bases identical to TRBD1. This TCR was recovered from a male donor in good health and CMV-seronegative. The CDR3 sequence: CASSRQGAKNEQFF. Here the CDR3 DNA reads TGTGCCAGTAGTAGACAGGGGGCGAAGAATGAGCAGTTCTTC.